A single sample is the source of the 29 T cell receptor beta chains below, sequenced in a study of CD8 T cells in ankylosing spondylitis (dated by TCRdb to about 2017). Libraries came from 5' RACE. The sequencing machine was an Illumina HiSeq 2500. Using fastp at Q25 and MiXCR, TCRdb reprocessed the public reads and kept productive beta chains. Here each entry gathers all rows of one CDR3 protein and keeps the most common genes and DNA. The sample records about 340,000 distinct CDR3 sequences, approximately 8.2% of which are singletons. 13% to 15% of the sample lies in the top ten. Antigens of these TCRs are unknown. The full study reports these points: Blood from ankylosing spondylitis patients appeared to be characterized by a TCR beta motif composed of about eight highly homologous amino acid variants.

Sequencing was done on a sample of blood, either unsorted or a sorted T cell fraction (not recorded which). The source is a male donor with ankylosing spondylitis.

The sample holds a few counts of this clonotype. The chain links TRBV3-1 to TRBJ1-6, with a tentative D call TRBD1 (5 bases). This CDR3 is 16 amino acids long. Germline values: CDR1 LGHDT, CDR2 YNNKEL (reference sequence). V gave up 0 bases and J gave up 10 bases, with 16 bases separating them. CDR3 loop: CASSQEWPGGESPLHF. In DNA form, the CDR3 reads TGTGCCAGCAGCCAAGAATGGCCTGGGGGAGAGTCACCCCTCCACTTT.

This clonotype was seen a few times. This sequence joins TRBV7-3 and TRBJ2-3; D possibly uses TRBD1 or TRBD2 (6 bases each). The germline gives CDR1 SGHTA, CDR2 FQGTGA. CDR3 length equals 15 residues. Deletions cut 5 bases from V and 0 bases from J, with 12 bases between. CDR3 sequence: CASSVFGGSTDTQYF. CDR3 coding DNA: TGTGCCAGCAGCGTTTTCGGGGGCAGCACAGATACGCAGTATTTT.

V gene TRBV12-3 or TRBV12-4 combines with J gene TRBJ2-7, with no clear D. V lost 7 bases, J lost 1 base, and 11 bases lay in between. The CDR3 sequence is 13 residues long. The CDR3 here is CASTLGRSYEQYF. DNA for the CDR3: TGTGCCAGCACCCTCGGACGGTCCTACGAGCAGTACTTC.

This clonotype was detected many times. The chain has TRBV29-1 and TRBJ2-7, with D perhaps being TRBD1 or TRBD2 (5 bases each). The CDR3 is 12 residues long. Trimming took 1 base from V and 7 from J, leaving 11 bases between them. Germline V gene sequence: CDR1 SQVTM, CDR2 ANQGSEA. This CDR3 is CSVEGGDWEQYF. The CDR3 nucleotides read TGCAGCGTTGAAGGAGGGGATTGGGAGCAGTACTTC.

This clonotype has at least ten counts. The chain recombines TRBV29-1 with TRBJ2-1, with TRBD1 identical over 7 bases. From germline, CDR1 is SQVTM and CDR2 ANQGSEA. J was trimmed by 7 bases and V by 7 bases; bases with no gene match: 13. This CDR3 is 14 amino acids long. The CDR3 DNA reads as TGCAGCGCCGGACAGGTCGATACTTCTAATGAGCAGTTCTTC. Residues: CSAGQVDTSNEQFF.

The gene calls are TRBV9 and TRBJ2-7; TRBD1 matches at 9 bases. The trim removed 4 bases at V and 3 bases at J, leaving 8 bases unmatched. Germline V gene lookup returns CDR1 SGDLS and CDR2 YYNGEE. This CDR3 comprises 15 residues. CDR3 in DNA: TGTGCCAGCAGCTTAACCGGGACAGGGCTCTACGAGCAGTACTTC. Translated: CASSLTGTGLYEQYF.

The chain is built from TRBV29-1 and TRBJ1-1; D may be TRBD1 (6 bases). CDR3 length: 14 residues. The germline V gene encodes CDR1 SQVTM and CDR2 ANQGSEA. With 6 bases removed from V and 4 bases from J, the gap between germline ends came to 18 bases. The CDR3 sequence: CSVQGQGPGTEAFF. For the CDR3, the DNA is TGCAGCGTCCAAGGGCAGGGGCCGGGCACTGAAGCTTTCTTT.

V is TRBV5-1 and J is TRBJ2-5; D remains ambiguous. This CDR3 comprises 14 residues. Trimming left V 0 bases short and J 5 bases short, with 11 bases between. CDR1 and CDR2 from the germline V gene are SGHRS and YFSETQ. CDR3 in amino acids: CASSLDSPRETQYF. In DNA, the CDR3 is TGCGCCAGCAGCTTGGACAGCCCCCGGGAGACCCAGTACTTC.

The genes are TRBV7-2 and TRBJ2-1; D ambiguous. Germline values: CDR1 SGHTA, CDR2 FQGNSA. Trimming took off 5 bases at V and 8 bases at J, with 16 bases between the two ends. There are 14 residues in the CDR3. CDR3 protein: CASSQQTQLDEQFF. For the CDR3, the DNA is TGTGCCAGCAGCCAGCAGACCCAGTTGGATGAGCAGTTCTTC.

The gene calls are TRBV2 and TRBJ2-6, with D unclear. Per germline, CDR1 SNHLY and CDR2 FYNNEI. The CDR3 spans 16 residues. V was trimmed by 2 bases and J by 0 bases, leaving 8 bases between them. CDR3 bases: TGTGCCAGCAGTGAATTGGTTGTCTCTGGGGCCAACGTCCTGACTTTC. Translation: CASSELVVSGANVLTF.

V is TRBV5-1 and J is TRBJ2-7; D is uncertain. In germline, CDR1 is SGHRS, CDR2 YFSETQ. V lost 4 bases to trimming and J lost 3 bases, with 11 bases between them. The CDR3 covers 13 residues. This chain's CDR3 is CASSAAGYYEQYF. The CDR3 DNA follows: TGCGCCAGCAGCGCCGCCGGCTACTACGAGCAGTACTTC.

This clonotype appeared many times. The V gene is TRBV6-1, the J gene TRBJ2-7, with D perhaps TRBD1 or TRBD2 (5 bases each). The germline V gene encodes CDR1 MNHNS and CDR2 SASEGT. This CDR3 region has 17 residues. With 3 bases removed from V and 1 base from J, the gap between germline ends came to 19 bases. CDR3 bases: TGTGCCAGCAGTGATGGGACGGCAGGAATTGAGTCCTACGAGCAGTACTTC. Its protein is CASSDGTAGIESYEQYF.

This clonotype has just a few counts. This chain links TRBV20-1 with TRBJ2-5; maybe TRBD2 (6 bases). Trimming took off 6 bases at V and 3 bases at J, with 17 bases between the two ends. Germline V gives CDR1 DFQATT, CDR2 SNEGSKA (reference sequence). The CDR3 is 14 residues long. In nucleotides, the CDR3 is TGCAGTGCGGGGGGATTGAGGCCAGAAGAGACCCAGTACTTC. This gives the protein CSAGGLRPEETQYF.

This clonotype has a handful of counts. This chain links TRBV7-9 with TRBJ2-5, with a tentative D call TRBD2 (6 bases). CDR3 length: 16 residues. Per germline, CDR1 SEHNR and CDR2 FQNEAQ (reference sequence). The V gene lost 1 base and the J gene lost 3 bases, with 15 bases spanning the gap. The CDR3 nucleotides read TGTGCCAGCAGCTTAGGAGGGCCTTGGGGGGAAGAGACCCAGTACTTC. Translated: CASSLGGPWGEETQYF. Full variable domain (remainder filled in from reference TRBV7-9 and TRBJ2-5): DTGVSQNPRHKITKRGQNVTFRCDPISEHNRLYWYRQTLGQGPEFLTYFQNEAQLEKSRLLSDRFSAERPKGSFSTLEIQRTEQGDSAMYLCASSLGGPWGEETQYFGPGTRLLVL.

This clonotype has at least ten counts. The chain joins TRBV7-9 to TRBJ2-7; D not resolved. The V gene lost 5 bases and the J gene lost 5 bases, with 13 bases spanning the gap. There are 13 residues in the CDR3. Per the germline V gene, CDR1 is SEHNR and CDR2 is FQNEAQ (reference sequence). Here the CDR3 DNA reads TGTGCCAGCAGCCCGCCCTCCTTGGACGAGCAGTACTTC. Its translation is CASSPPSLDEQYF. Combining the CDR3 with reference TRBV7-9 and TRBJ2-7 gives the whole variable domain DTGVSQNPRHKITKRGQNVTFRCDPISEHNRLYWYRQTLGQGPEFLTYFQNEAQLEKSRLLSDRFSAERPKGSFSTLEIQRTEQGDSAMYLCASSPPSLDEQYFGPGTRLTVT.

This clonotype was found a few times. The chain links TRBV9 to TRBJ2-3, with TRBD2 matching over 14 bases. The ends lost 0 bases at V and 1 base at J; junction bases unmatched: 4. This CDR3 is 18 amino acids long. CDR1 SGDLS and CDR2 YYNGEE come from the germline V gene. CDR3 region: CASSVDRGLAGGTDTQYF. As DNA, the CDR3 is TGTGCCAGCAGCGTAGATAGGGGACTAGCGGGAGGCACAGATACGCAGTATTTT. Supplemented by reference TRBV9 and TRBJ2-3, the full variable domain reads DSGVTQTPKHLITATGQRVTLRCSPRSGDLSVYWYQQSLDQGLQFLIQYYNGEERAKGNILERFSAQQFPDLHSELNLSSLELGDSALYFCASSVDRGLAGGTDTQYFGPGTRLTVL.

The chain combines TRBV4-2 with TRBJ2-7; TRBD1 matches 8 bases. The CDR3 extends over 15 amino acids. The V segment lost 3 bases and the J segment 7 bases; nucleotides outside the gene matches: 11. The germline V gene has CDR1 LGHNA and CDR2 YNFKEQ. The CDR3 DNA follows: TGTGCCAGCAGCCATATCCGGGACAGGACTGATGAGCAGTACTTC. Translated, it gives CASSHIRDRTDEQYF.

The gene calls are TRBV12-3 or TRBV12-4 and TRBJ2-5, with 9 bases identical to TRBD1. The J segment lost 1 base and the V segment lost 5 bases, leaving 2 bases of the junction unmatched. There are 14 residues in the CDR3. The CDR3 protein is CASSRTGAQETQYF. Written as DNA, the CDR3 is TGTGCCAGCAGTCGGACAGGGGCCCAAGAGACCCAGTACTTC.

The chain links TRBV29-1 to TRBJ2-5; a possible D gene is TRBD2 (5 bases). Trimming removed 1 base at V and 5 bases at J, with 20 bases between. CDR1 and CDR2 (germline): SQVTM, ANQGSEA. The CDR3 totals 16 residues. Written as DNA, the CDR3 is TGCAGCGTTGAAGTTCATAGTGGGTCGCGGGTGGAGACCCAGTACTTC. Protein sequence: CSVEVHSGSRVETQYF.

V gene TRBV12-3 or TRBV12-4 combines with J gene TRBJ2-1, with TRBD2 identical over 8 bases. CDR3 length: 15 amino acids. The ends lost 6 bases at V and 6 bases at J; junction bases unmatched: 10. The CDR3 nucleotides are TGTGCCAGCAGCTCCGGGACTAGTTGGGGCAATGAGCAGTTCTTC. As protein: CASSSGTSWGNEQFF.

This clonotype was seen a handful of times. The V and J genes are TRBV5-1 and TRBJ1-2; the D is unclear. The CDR3 length is 19 residues. V was clipped by 4 bases and J by 0 bases, with 25 bases between them. Germline V gene sequence: CDR1 SGHRS, CDR2 YFSETQ. CDR3 amino acids: CASSIGPALGRTTNYGYTF. CDR3 bases: TGCGCCAGCAGCATAGGACCCGCGTTGGGCAGGACCACTAACTATGGCTACACCTTC.

This clonotype came up a few times. This chain connects TRBV2 to TRBJ2-1; the match to TRBD2 covers 11 bases. Germline CDR1 SNHLY, CDR2 FYNNEI. Germline trimming cut 2 bases from V and 4 bases from J; bases unmatched to any gene: 7. This CDR3 has 17 residues. The CDR3 bases are TGTGCCAGCAGTGAATGGAGGACTAGCGGGTTATACAATGAGCAGTTCTTC. Protein sequence: CASSEWRTSGLYNEQFF. Supplemented by reference TRBV2 and TRBJ2-1, the full variable domain reads EPEVTQTPSHQVTQMGQEVILRCVPISNHLYFYWYRQILGQKVEFLVSFYNNEISEKSEIFDDQFSVERPDGSNFTLKIRSTKLEDSAMYFCASSEWRTSGLYNEQFFGPGTRLTVL.

This clonotype was found many times. The V and J genes are TRBV24-1 and TRBJ2-1, with D perhaps TRBD2 (5 bases). The CDR3 consists of 14 residues. Germline V gene sequence: CDR1 KGHDR, CDR2 SFDVKD. Trimming removed 4 bases from V and 15 bases from J, with 21 bases in between. The CDR3 protein is CATSEGLSGGSLFF. CDR3 bases: TGTGCCACCAGTGAAGGGTTAAGTGGCGGGTCGCTGTTCTTC.

This clonotype was found many times. V usage is TRBV5-1 and J usage is TRBJ2-5, with D unresolved. V was pared by 4 bases and J by 5 bases, with 9 bases between. The CDR3 runs 12 residues. CDR1 SGHRS and CDR2 YFSETQ come from the germline V gene. The CDR3 here is CASSPSRETQYF. The CDR3 DNA reads TGCGCCAGCAGCCCGTCTAGGGAGACCCAGTACTTC.

CDR3 nucleotides: TGCGCCAGCAGCTCCTCGGGACAGCCCTATGGCTACACCTTC. Translation: CASSSSGQPYGYTF. The J gene is TRBJ1-2, the V gene TRBV5-1; TRBD1 matches 7 bases. Per germline, CDR1 SGHRS and CDR2 YFSETQ. The CDR3 runs to 14 residues. Losses at the gene ends were 3 bases for V and 4 bases for J; bases not matched to a gene: 6.

The chain is built from TRBV28 and TRBJ2-2; either TRBD1 or TRBD2 may fit D (6 bases each). V was cut by 3 bases and J by 0 bases, with 20 bases left in between. The CDR3 runs to 19 residues. Germline V lookup: CDR1 MDHEN, CDR2 SYDVKM. CDR3 residues: CASSLRPGAAHSNTGELFF. DNA for the CDR3: TGTGCCAGCAGTTTGAGGCCGGGGGCGGCCCATTCGAACACCGGGGAGCTGTTTTTT.

This clonotype was found a few times. This chain connects TRBV4-3 to TRBJ2-7; D not resolved. The length of the CDR3 is 13 residues. Trimming took 2 bases from V and 4 from J, leaving 9 bases between them. The germline gives CDR1 LGHNA, CDR2 YSLEER. The CDR3 DNA reads TGCGCCAGCAGCCAACGCTACCAGTACGAGCAGTACTTC. It encodes CASSQRYQYEQYF.

This clonotype has only a few counts. The chain combines TRBV27 with TRBJ1-6; 7 nucleotides agree with TRBD1. In germline, CDR1 is MNHEY, CDR2 SMNVEV (reference sequence). The junction had 13 bases not matched to a gene; V was cut back by 2 bases and J by 9 bases. The CDR3 is 17 amino acids. Here the CDR3 reads CASSLTGVSDFGSPLHF. Here the CDR3 DNA reads TGTGCCAGCAGTTTAACAGGGGTCTCGGATTTTGGTTCACCCCTCCACTTT.

This clonotype appeared many times. The J gene is TRBJ2-2, the V gene TRBV2, with 10 nucleotides matching TRBD2. The CDR3 totals 15 residues. Germline assignment: CDR1 SNHLY and CDR2 FYNNEI. The ends lost 10 bases at V and 4 bases at J; junction bases unmatched: 9. The CDR3 loop is CATTLAGAGTGELFF. For the CDR3, the DNA is TGTGCCACCACTCTAGCGGGAGCTGGCACCGGGGAGCTGTTTTTT.